This entry lists 7 T cell receptor beta chains sequenced from one sample in a study of blood T cell repertoires in COVID-19. Assay: immunoSEQ multiplex PCR; the TCRdb copy retains only in-frame clones and omits some. The table records 390,000 or so clones, around 91% of them present only once. Specimen: PBMCs or T cells enriched from blood (not recorded which). The receptors derive from a man aged 18 to 35 who had recovered from COVID-19.

The chain employs TRBV25-1 and TRBJ2-7; the D is unclear. From germline, CDR1 is MGHDK and CDR2 SYGVNS. Trimming pared 3 bases from V and 9 bases from J, leaving 21 bases between. There are 15 residues in the CDR3. The CDR3 spells CASSDSSGIVYRQYF. CDR3 in DNA: TGTGCCAGCAGTGATTCTTCCGGAATCGTCTACAGGCAGTACTTC.

This chain joins TRBV5-1 and TRBJ1-2; the match to TRBD1 covers 7 bases. This CDR3 is 15 amino acids long. Trimming removed 0 bases from V and 7 bases from J; junction bases left unmatched: 9. Germline CDR1 is SGHRS and CDR2 is YFSETQ. Written as DNA, the CDR3 is TGCGCCAGCAGCTTGGGGGACCGGGACAGAGGTGGCTACACCTTC. This encodes CASSLGDRDRGGYTF. Variable domain in full (rest from reference TRBV5-1 and TRBJ1-2): KAGVTQTPRYLIKTRGQQVTLSCSPISGHRSVSWYQQTPGQGLQFLFEYFSETQRNKGNFPGRFSGRQFSNSRSEMNVSTLELGDSALYLCASSLGDRDRGGYTFGSGTRLTVV.

The chain carries TRBV19 and TRBJ1-2, with 7 bases identical to TRBD1. Germline V gene sequence: CDR1 LNHDA, CDR2 SQIVND (reference sequence). The CDR3 covers 15 residues. V was pared by 3 bases and J by 6 bases, with 10 bases of the junction left unmatched. CDR3 sequence (DNA): TGTGCCAGTAGTATCCTCGAACAGGGGTGGAATGGCTACACCTTC. It is translated as CASSILEQGWNGYTF.

This clone was seen at least ten times. The rearrangement joins TRBV27 to TRBJ1-1, with 10 bases fitting TRBD1. The CDR3 length is 15 residues. Per the germline V gene, CDR1 is MNHEY and CDR2 is SMNVEV (reference sequence). J lost 1 base, V lost 5 bases, and 4 bases had no gene match. CDR3 loop: CASSTGTGANTEAFF. CDR3 in DNA: TGTGCCAGCAGTACTGGGACAGGGGCGAACACTGAAGCTTTCTTT.

The V and J genes are TRBV7-2 and TRBJ1-5; tentatively, D is TRBD1 (5 bases). CDR1 and CDR2 from the germline V gene are SGHTA and FQGNSA. V was clipped by 7 bases and J by 4 bases, with 8 bases between them. This CDR3 is 12 amino acids long. The CDR3 here is CASTRQNQPQHF. As DNA, the CDR3 is TGTGCCAGCACCAGACAGAATCAGCCCCAGCATTTT.

The CDR3 reads CASSVDRVNTEAFF. The CDR3 DNA reads TGTGCCAGCAGCGTAGACCGAGTGAACACTGAAGCTTTCTTT. The chain uses TRBV9 and TRBJ1-1; no clear D gene. CDR3 length equals 14 residues. V was cut by 0 bases and J by 0 bases, with 6 bases left in between. Germline values: CDR1 SGDLS, CDR2 YYNGEE.

The chain combines TRBV25-1 with TRBJ2-1; 7 nucleotides match TRBD2. Trimming cost V 3 bases and J 7 bases; bases outside gene matches: 6. Germline V gives CDR1 MGHDK, CDR2 SYGVNS. CDR3 length: 14 residues. The CDR3 nucleotides are TGTGCCAGCAGTGATGGAACGGGGGGAAATGAGCAGTTCTTC. As protein: CASSDGTGGNEQFF.